The clone carrying this TCR beta chain was observed a few times. These data originate in a study of healthy donors' naive CD4 and CD8 T cells. Between the trimmed V and J ends, which lost 0 bases and 6 bases, there was a span of 6 bases. The CDR3 covers 12 residues. Germline CDR1 is GTSNPN and CDR2 is SVGIG (reference sequence). Each TCR library used around 500 ng of total RNA and a linear amplification protocol. TCRdb redid the calling of the reads with MiXCR, one entry per CDR3 protein. Seen here are approximately 180,000 distinct CDR3 sequences, under 85% observed once, and the top ten hold less than 2.5%.

The chain has TRBV30 and TRBJ2-1; D gene unclear. Sequencing was carried out using naive CD4+ and CD8+ T cells sorted from blood, pooled from several donors. The origin of this receptor is a pool of human donors in good health; the sample pools cells from several healthy donors. The CDR3 nucleotides are TGTGCCTGGAGTGTACTGAGCAATGAGCAGTTCTTC. Protein: CAWSVLSNEQFF.